The 31 T cell receptor beta chains listed next were all sequenced from one sample in a study of response to subunit inactivated influenza vaccine. TCRdb used MiXCR to reprocess the RT-PCR reads, holding one entry per CDR3 protein. This sample has about 650,000 distinct CDR3 sequences, with around 16% found just once. The sequencing here drew on PBMCs from blood, taken about 13 days after vaccination. The receptors were sampled from a man aged 45 to 65 who received an inactivated influenza vaccine.

The chain uses TRBV6-1 and TRBJ1-6, with a tentative D call TRBD1 (6 bases). The CDR3 is made up of 14 amino acids. The V end lost 6 bases, the J end lost 7 bases, and 13 bases lay between the germline ends. In germline, CDR1 is MNHNS, CDR2 SASEGT. The CDR3 region has the DNA TGTGCCAGCAGCCACGACAGGCCCAATTCACCCCTCCACTTT. Translating gives CASSHDRPNSPLHF.

The rearrangement uses TRBV11-2 and TRBJ2-3, with 8 positions matching TRBD2. Trimming took 1 base from V and 8 from J; bases not matched to a gene: 17. Germline lookup yields CDR1 SGHAT and CDR2 FQNNGV. CDR3 length equals 18 residues. CDR3 in amino acids: CASSLVRWPGLDKVTQYF. Here the CDR3 DNA reads TGTGCCAGCAGCTTAGTAAGATGGCCGGGACTAGATAAGGTTACGCAGTATTTT.

There are a few counts of this clonotype. V and J are TRBV28 and TRBJ2-3; 9 nucleotides agree with TRBD2. The V gene's germline CDR1 is MDHEN and CDR2 SYDVKM. The CDR3 consists of 16 residues. Trimming at V came to 6 bases and at J to 0 bases, leaving 7 bases not matched to a gene. CDR3 in DNA: TGTGCCAGCAGCTCCAGCGGGAGGCCCAGCACAGATACGCAGTATTTT. Amino acid sequence: CASSSSGRPSTDTQYF.

This clonotype has a handful of counts. The genes are TRBV5-5 and TRBJ2-1, with 11 bases aligning to TRBD1. The trim removed 1 base at V and 4 bases at J, leaving 7 bases unmatched. The CDR3 has 17 amino acids. CDR1 and CDR2 (germline): SGHKS, YYEKEE (reference sequence). CDR3 coding DNA: TGTGCCAGCAGCTTGAGTGCCGGGACAGGGGGTTACAATGAGCAGTTCTTC. As protein: CASSLSAGTGGYNEQFF.

Only a few counts were recorded for this clonotype. The chain couples TRBV7-9 to TRBJ2-2; 8 positions match TRBD2. This CDR3 has 16 amino acids. V shed 2 bases and J 7 bases; nucleotides not matched to a gene: 9. Germline CDR1 and CDR2: SEHNR and FQNEAQ (reference sequence). CDR3 bases: TGTGCCAGCAGCTTATTCTCGGGGGGGCCTGTCGGGGAGCTGTTTTTT. Its translation: CASSLFSGGPVGELFF.

The rearrangement uses TRBV9 and TRBJ1-2; tentatively, D is TRBD1 (5 bases). The germline CDR1 and CDR2 sequences are SGDLS and YYNGEE. V was clipped by 2 bases and J by 6 bases, with 8 bases between them. The CDR3 contains 12 residues. The CDR3 bases are TGTGCCAGCAGCGTGGACACGAATGGCTACACCTTC. Its protein product is CASSVDTNGYTF.

This clonotype showed up just a few times. The chain employs TRBV6-1 and TRBJ2-7, with 10 positions matching TRBD1. Germline CDR1 and CDR2: MNHNS and SASEGT. Trimming removed 7 bases from V and 6 bases from J; junction bases left unmatched: 9. There are 14 residues in the CDR3. The CDR3 spells CASKAGQGTLEQYF. Written as DNA, the CDR3 is TGTGCCAGCAAAGCGGGACAGGGGACTCTCGAGCAGTACTTC.

This clonotype was seen a few times. The chain recombines TRBV11-2 with TRBJ2-3, with D unclear. CDR3 length: 15 residues. With 5 bases removed from V and 1 base from J, the gap between germline ends came to 13 bases. The V gene's germline CDR1 is SGHAT and CDR2 FQNNGV. Here the CDR3 reads CASSPRATGTDTQYF. CDR3 sequence (DNA): TGTGCCAGCAGCCCCCGGGCCACAGGCACAGATACGCAGTATTTT.

The rearrangement links TRBV4-2 to TRBJ2-7, with D unclear. The CDR3 runs 14 residues. The V gene's germline CDR1 is LGHNA and CDR2 YNFKEQ. V gave up 1 base and J gave up 6 bases, with 13 bases separating them. This CDR3 is CASSQGRARAEQYF. DNA for the CDR3: TGTGCCAGCAGCCAAGGCCGGGCTCGGGCCGAGCAGTACTTC.

In its sample, this clonotype was seen a few times. The chain links TRBV4-3 to TRBJ1-2, with D uncertain. This CDR3 has 15 amino acids. Per the germline V gene, CDR1 is LGHNA and CDR2 is YSLEER. The germline V and J ends were trimmed by 0 bases and 2 bases, with 10 bases remaining between them. CDR3 nucleotide sequence: TGCGCCAGCAGCCAAGAAGATCCAGGAAACTATGGCTACACCTTC. It specifies CASSQEDPGNYGYTF.

The gene calls are TRBV4-3 and TRBJ2-2, with D perhaps matching TRBD2 (6 bases). CDR3 size: 14 residues. With 4 bases removed from V and 6 bases from J, the gap between germline ends came to 12 bases. The germline gives CDR1 LGHNA, CDR2 YSLEER. CDR3 sequence reads: CASSRGSGSGELFF. CDR3 coding DNA: TGCGCCAGCAGCCGGGGGAGCGGGTCCGGGGAGCTGTTTTTT.

The rearrangement links TRBV30 to TRBJ2-2; TRBD1 or TRBD2 may be the D gene (5 bases each). The CDR3 length is 15 residues. V dropped 3 bases and J dropped 3 bases, with 14 bases sitting between them. Looked up from germline, CDR1 is GTSNPN and CDR2 is SVGIG (reference sequence). This chain's CDR3 is CAWRHLGTDTGELFF. CDR3 DNA sequence: TGTGCCTGGAGACACCTGGGGACCGACACCGGGGAGCTGTTTTTT. Supplemented by reference TRBV30 and TRBJ2-2, the full variable domain reads SQTIHQWPATLVQPVGSPLSLECTVEGTSNPNLYWYRQAAGRGLQLLFYSVGIGQISSEVPQNLSASRPQDRQFILSSKKLLLSDSGFYLCAWRHLGTDTGELFFGEGSRLTVL.

The V and J genes are TRBV18 and TRBJ2-1; 8 bases agree with TRBD2. Germline CDR1 and CDR2: KGHSH and LQKENI. Trimming took 6 bases from V and 8 from J; bases not matched to a gene: 12. The CDR3 extends over 15 amino acids. The CDR3 coding sequence is TGTGCCAGCTCTCCCGGACTAGCTGGTTGGGATGAGCAGTTCTTC. Its protein product is CASSPGLAGWDEQFF.

The sample holds a few counts of this clonotype. The chain carries TRBV5-1 and TRBJ2-3; maybe TRBD2 (6 bases). V was clipped by 4 bases and J by 5 bases, with 14 bases between them. The CDR3 extends over 14 amino acids. Looked up from germline, CDR1 is SGHRS and CDR2 is YFSETQ. The CDR3 is CASSATGRGDTQYF. The CDR3 DNA is TGCGCCAGCAGCGCGACCGGGCGGGGAGATACGCAGTATTTT.

This chain joins TRBV12-3 or TRBV12-4 and TRBJ1-2; the D is unclear. The germline V and J ends were trimmed by 6 bases and 4 bases, with 15 bases remaining between them. This CDR3 is 14 amino acids long. CDR3 coding DNA: TGTGCCAGCAGCCAGTTTGACGTCAGCTATGGCTACACCTTC. Amino acid sequence: CASSQFDVSYGYTF.

This clonotype was seen a few times. The chain is built from TRBV9 and TRBJ2-3; a possible D gene is TRBD2 (5 bases). CDR1 and CDR2 from the germline V gene are SGDLS and YYNGEE. Trimming stripped 0 bases from V and 5 bases from J, with 7 bases between. CDR3 size: 13 residues. The CDR3 DNA is TGTGCCAGCAGCGTAGTGGCGGGAGATACGCAGTATTTT. It translates to CASSVVAGDTQYF.

This chain uses TRBV20-1 with TRBJ2-7; 11 bases align to TRBD2. The CDR3 length is 14 residues. Per germline, CDR1 DFQATT and CDR2 SNEGSKA (reference sequence). Losses at the gene ends were 4 bases for V and 2 bases for J; bases not matched to a gene: 4. The CDR3: CSAKGTSGTYEQYF. The CDR3 nucleotides are TGCAGTGCTAAAGGGACTAGCGGAACCTACGAGCAGTACTTC.

This chain uses TRBV5-1 with TRBJ1-1; weak D call: TRBD1 (5 bases). The germline V gene has CDR1 SGHRS and CDR2 YFSETQ. The CDR3 loop spans 17 amino acids. V was pared by 4 bases and J by 6 bases, with 25 bases between. The CDR3 region is CASSLGVRARVGAEAFF. DNA of the CDR3: TGCGCCAGCAGCCTGGGGGTGAGAGCCCGGGTTGGGGCTGAAGCTTTCTTT.

This clonotype has a handful of counts. V is TRBV4-3 and J is TRBJ2-1; D perhaps matches TRBD2 (6 bases). CDR3 length: 16 amino acids. CDR1 is LGHNA and CDR2 is YSLEER in the germline V gene. V was clipped by 0 bases and J by 8 bases, with 17 bases between them. DNA for the CDR3: TGCGCCAGCAGCCAAGATAACACCCTTCGGAGGGATGAGCAGTTCTTC. It yields the protein CASSQDNTLRRDEQFF.

There are a few counts of this clonotype. The chain couples TRBV5-1 to TRBJ2-3, with D maybe TRBD1 (5 bases). In germline, CDR1 is SGHRS, CDR2 YFSETQ. The V end lost 3 bases, the J end lost 0 bases, and 11 bases lay between the germline ends. The CDR3 loop spans 15 amino acids. CDR3 sequence reads: CASSYDSTSTDTQYF. The CDR3 DNA reads as TGCGCCAGCAGCTATGACAGCACTAGCACAGATACGCAGTATTTT. The full variable domain, in which reference TRBV5-1 and TRBJ2-3 provide the parts outside the CDR3, is KAGVTQTPRYLIKTRGQQVTLSCSPISGHRSVSWYQQTPGQGLQFLFEYFSETQRNKGNFPGRFSGRQFSNSRSEMNVSTLELGDSALYLCASSYDSTSTDTQYFGPGTRLTVL.

Only a few counts were recorded for this clonotype. This chain uses TRBV5-4 with TRBJ2-2, with 7 bases identical to TRBD1. The CDR3 has 17 amino acids. CDR1 SGHNT and CDR2 YYREEE come from the germline V gene (reference sequence). After removal of 3 bases from V and 4 bases from J, the junction contained 12 bases not matched to a gene. Here the CDR3 DNA reads TGTGCCAGCAGCTCTGGACAGGACTGGTGGGGCACCGGGGAGCTGTTTTTT. Its translation is CASSSGQDWWGTGELFF.

This clonotype showed up just a few times. V gene TRBV30 combines with J gene TRBJ2-1; the D gene is possibly TRBD2 (6 bases). Germline lookup yields CDR1 GTSNPN and CDR2 SVGIG (reference sequence). V was shortened by 2 bases and J by 15 bases, with 17 bases between the two germline ends. CDR3 length: 12 residues. DNA for the CDR3: TGTGCCTGGAGTCTCGAGGCGGGGTCTGGGTTCTTC. Translation gives CAWSLEAGSGFF.

This clonotype was counted ten times or more. The rearrangement joins TRBV4-2 to TRBJ2-1, with D possibly being TRBD1 (6 bases). The V gene lost 0 bases and the J gene lost 7 bases, with 13 bases spanning the gap. The germline gives CDR1 LGHNA, CDR2 YNFKEQ. The CDR3 extends over 15 amino acids. The CDR3 here is CASSQDSKDRNEQFF. The CDR3 nucleotides are TGTGCCAGCAGCCAAGATAGTAAGGACAGAAATGAGCAGTTCTTC.

The chain recombines TRBV7-2 with TRBJ2-7; 7 nucleotides align to TRBD2. V shed 5 bases and J 0 bases; nucleotides not matched to a gene: 7. Germline CDR1 SGHTA, CDR2 FQGNSA. The length of the CDR3 is 15 residues. Here the CDR3 DNA reads TGTGCCAGCAGCCGGGGAGGGAGCCTCTCCTACGAGCAGTACTTC. It translates to CASSRGGSLSYEQYF.

The chain has TRBV5-1 and TRBJ2-7; 14 nucleotides match TRBD2. Per germline, CDR1 SGHRS and CDR2 YFSETQ. This CDR3 contains 15 residues. Trimming took 4 bases from V and 3 from J; bases not matched to a gene: 3. CDR3 sequence reads: CASSGGLAGGYEQYF. The CDR3 DNA is TGCGCCAGCAGCGGAGGACTAGCGGGGGGCTACGAGCAGTACTTC.

This clonotype was detected many times. This chain uses TRBV5-1 with TRBJ2-7, with TRBD2 matching over 8 bases. CDR3 length equals 14 residues. The V gene end was trimmed by 1 base and the J gene end by 2 bases; junction bases not matched to a gene: 2. CDR1 is SGHRS, CDR2 YFSETQ, per germline. CDR3 loop: CASSLSGSTYEQYF. The CDR3 DNA is TGCGCCAGCAGCTTGAGCGGGAGCACCTACGAGCAGTACTTC.

V gene TRBV7-2 combines with J gene TRBJ2-3, with 8 nucleotides matching TRBD2. The junction had 8 bases not matched to a gene; V was cut back by 7 bases and J by 2 bases. Per the germline V gene, CDR1 is SGHTA and CDR2 is FQGNSA. The length of the CDR3 is 15 residues. Here the CDR3 DNA reads TGTGCCAGCACCAAACTAGCGGCAACCACAGATACGCAGTATTTT. It codes for CASTKLAATTDTQYF.

This clonotype showed up just a few times. In nucleotides, the CDR3 is TGTGCCAGCAGCTGGACAGGGGTGTACGAGCAGTACTTC. Its protein is CASSWTGVYEQYF. V usage is TRBV7-9 and J usage is TRBJ2-7; 9 bases align to TRBD1. V lost 4 bases, J lost 4 bases, and 2 bases stayed unmatched. This CDR3 has 13 residues. CDR1 is SEHNR, CDR2 FQNEAQ, per germline (reference sequence).

The chain couples TRBV6-1 to TRBJ2-2; tentative D call: TRBD1 (6 bases). Trimming took 2 bases from V and 5 from J, leaving 21 bases between them. CDR1 and CDR2 from the germline V gene are MNHNS and SASEGT. The CDR3 is 18 amino acids. Here the CDR3 reads CASSESYREYPWTGELFF. The DNA for the CDR3 is TGTGCCAGCAGTGAAAGCTACAGGGAATACCCGTGGACCGGGGAGCTGTTTTTT.

The chain employs TRBV7-9 and TRBJ2-7, with D possibly being TRBD1 (6 bases). V lost 4 bases, J lost 5 bases, and 15 bases lay in between. The CDR3 sequence is 14 residues long. The germline CDR1 and CDR2 sequences are SEHNR and FQNEAQ (reference sequence). The CDR3 loop reads CASSWDIMSHEQYF. Here the CDR3 DNA reads TGTGCCAGCAGCTGGGACATCATGTCACACGAGCAGTACTTC.

To note about this clonotype: This may come from a read error, since a much larger clone is one base off. The chain joins TRBV12-3 or TRBV12-4 to TRBJ2-5, with 13 bases fitting TRBD2. The CDR3 runs 18 residues. V trimming: 7 bases; J trimming: 0 bases; junction bases outside the gene matches: 11. The CDR3 DNA reads as TGTGCCAGCACCACAGGACTAGCGGGAGAAAAATACCAAGAGACCCAGTACTTC. This codes for CASTTGLAGEKYQETQYF.